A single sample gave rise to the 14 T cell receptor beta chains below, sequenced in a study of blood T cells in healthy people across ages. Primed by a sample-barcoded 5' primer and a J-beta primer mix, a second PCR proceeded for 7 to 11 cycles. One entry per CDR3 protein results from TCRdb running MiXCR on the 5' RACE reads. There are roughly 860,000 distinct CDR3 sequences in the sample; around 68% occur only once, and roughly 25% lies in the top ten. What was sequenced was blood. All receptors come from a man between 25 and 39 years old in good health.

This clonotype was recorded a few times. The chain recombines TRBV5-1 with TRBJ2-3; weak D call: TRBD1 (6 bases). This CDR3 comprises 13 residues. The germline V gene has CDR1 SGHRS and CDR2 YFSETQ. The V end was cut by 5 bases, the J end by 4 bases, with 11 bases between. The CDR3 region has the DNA TGCGCCAGCAGGCTCGAGGGGGCAGATACGCAGTATTTT. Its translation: CASRLEGADTQYF.

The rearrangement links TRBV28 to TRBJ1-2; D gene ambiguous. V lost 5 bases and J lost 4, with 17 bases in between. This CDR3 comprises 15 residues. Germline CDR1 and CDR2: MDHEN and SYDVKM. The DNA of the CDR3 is TGTGCCAGCAGTCCGCCGCCCTCTCCCGGCTATGGCTACACCTTC. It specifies CASSPPPSPGYGYTF.

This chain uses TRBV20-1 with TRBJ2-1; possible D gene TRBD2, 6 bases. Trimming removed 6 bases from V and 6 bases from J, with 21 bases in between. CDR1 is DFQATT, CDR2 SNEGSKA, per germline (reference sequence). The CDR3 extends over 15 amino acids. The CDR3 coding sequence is TGCAGTGCCCCCACACCGGGACTCGCTCTCAATGAGCAGTTCTTC. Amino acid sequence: CSAPTPGLALNEQFF.

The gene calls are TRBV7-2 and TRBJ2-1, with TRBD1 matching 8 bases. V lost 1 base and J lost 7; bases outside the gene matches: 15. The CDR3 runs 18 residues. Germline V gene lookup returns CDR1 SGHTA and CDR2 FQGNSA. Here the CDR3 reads CASSLVPGGPYRMNEQFF. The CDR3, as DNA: TGTGCCAGCAGCTTAGTCCCAGGGGGCCCATATAGGATGAATGAGCAGTTCTTC. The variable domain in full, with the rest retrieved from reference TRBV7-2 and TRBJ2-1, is GAGVSQSPSNKVTEKGKDVELRCDPISGHTALYWYRQSLGQGLEFLIYFQGNSAPDKSGLPSDRFSAERTGGSVSTLTIQRTQQEDSAVYLCASSLVPGGPYRMNEQFFGPGTRLTVL.

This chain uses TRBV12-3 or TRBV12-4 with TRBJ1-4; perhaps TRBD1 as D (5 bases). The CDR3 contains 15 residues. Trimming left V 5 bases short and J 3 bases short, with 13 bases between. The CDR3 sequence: CASSQGAASNEKLFF. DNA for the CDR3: TGTGCCAGCAGTCAGGGTGCAGCGTCTAATGAAAAACTGTTTTTT.

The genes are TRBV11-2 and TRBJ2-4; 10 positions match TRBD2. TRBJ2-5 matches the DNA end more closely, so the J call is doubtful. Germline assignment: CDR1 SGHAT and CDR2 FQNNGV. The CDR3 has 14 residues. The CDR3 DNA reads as TGTGCCAGCAGCTCAACTAGCGGGGTCGAGACCCAGTACTTC. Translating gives CASSSTSGVETQYF.

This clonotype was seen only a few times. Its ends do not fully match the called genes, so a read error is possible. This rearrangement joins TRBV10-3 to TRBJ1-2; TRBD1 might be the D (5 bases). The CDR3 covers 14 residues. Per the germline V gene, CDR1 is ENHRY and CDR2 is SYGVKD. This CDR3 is CAISESGRNYGYTF. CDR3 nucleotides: TGTGCCATCAGTGAGTCGGGACGGAACTACGGCTACACCTTC.

CDR3 DNA: TGTGCCAGCAGCTTCCCGGGACTAGCGGGGGGGCCCCCTGAGCAGTACTTC. It encodes CASSFPGLAGGPPEQYF. The chain combines TRBV7-2 with TRBJ2-5, with 16 bases matching TRBD2. The germline gives CDR1 SGHTA, CDR2 FQGNSA. The V and J ends lost 3 bases and 11 bases, in that order; junction bases with no gene match: 12. This CDR3 is 17 amino acids long.

CDR3 nucleotides: TGTGCCAGCAGCTCTCCAGGGGGTACCACAGATACGCAGTATTTT. It encodes CASSSPGGTTDTQYF. The rearrangement uses TRBV7-3 and TRBJ2-3; 7 bases fit TRBD1. From germline, CDR1 is SGHTA and CDR2 FQGTGA. This CDR3 region has 15 residues. The ends lost 4 bases at V and 2 bases at J; junction bases unmatched: 6.

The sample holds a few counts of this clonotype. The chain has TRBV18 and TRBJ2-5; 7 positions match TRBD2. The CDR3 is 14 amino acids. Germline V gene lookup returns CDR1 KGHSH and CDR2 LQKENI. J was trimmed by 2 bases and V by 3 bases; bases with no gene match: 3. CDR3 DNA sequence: TGTGCCAGCTCACCGGGACTATCTCAAGAGACCCAGTACTTC. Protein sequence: CASSPGLSQETQYF.

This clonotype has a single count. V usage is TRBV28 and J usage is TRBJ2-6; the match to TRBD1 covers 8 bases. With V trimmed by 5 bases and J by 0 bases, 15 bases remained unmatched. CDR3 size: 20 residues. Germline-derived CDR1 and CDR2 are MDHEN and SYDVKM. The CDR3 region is CASSRIGAGTGNSGANVLTF. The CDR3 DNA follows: TGTGCCAGCAGTCGAATTGGCGCCGGGACAGGAAACTCTGGGGCCAACGTCCTGACTTTC.

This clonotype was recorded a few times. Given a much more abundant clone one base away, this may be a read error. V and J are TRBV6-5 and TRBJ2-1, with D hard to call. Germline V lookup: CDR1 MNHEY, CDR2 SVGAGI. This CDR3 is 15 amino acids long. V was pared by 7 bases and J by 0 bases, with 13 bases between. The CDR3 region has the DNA TGTGCCAGCAAACCGGTCTGGAGCTCCTACAATGAGCAGTTCTTC. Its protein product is CASKPVWSSYNEQFF.

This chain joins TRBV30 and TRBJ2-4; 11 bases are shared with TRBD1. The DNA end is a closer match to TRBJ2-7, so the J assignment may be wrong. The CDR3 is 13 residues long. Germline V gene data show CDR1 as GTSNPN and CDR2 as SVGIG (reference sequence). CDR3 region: CALTGTGGYEQYF. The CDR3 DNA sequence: TGTGCCCTTACTGGGACAGGGGGCTACGAGCAGTACTTC.

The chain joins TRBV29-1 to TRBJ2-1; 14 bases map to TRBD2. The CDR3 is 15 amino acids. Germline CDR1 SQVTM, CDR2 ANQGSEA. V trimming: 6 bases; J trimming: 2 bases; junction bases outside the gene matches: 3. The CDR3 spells CSVRLAGGTYNEQFF. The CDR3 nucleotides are TGCAGCGTCAGACTAGCGGGGGGGACCTACAATGAGCAGTTCTTC.